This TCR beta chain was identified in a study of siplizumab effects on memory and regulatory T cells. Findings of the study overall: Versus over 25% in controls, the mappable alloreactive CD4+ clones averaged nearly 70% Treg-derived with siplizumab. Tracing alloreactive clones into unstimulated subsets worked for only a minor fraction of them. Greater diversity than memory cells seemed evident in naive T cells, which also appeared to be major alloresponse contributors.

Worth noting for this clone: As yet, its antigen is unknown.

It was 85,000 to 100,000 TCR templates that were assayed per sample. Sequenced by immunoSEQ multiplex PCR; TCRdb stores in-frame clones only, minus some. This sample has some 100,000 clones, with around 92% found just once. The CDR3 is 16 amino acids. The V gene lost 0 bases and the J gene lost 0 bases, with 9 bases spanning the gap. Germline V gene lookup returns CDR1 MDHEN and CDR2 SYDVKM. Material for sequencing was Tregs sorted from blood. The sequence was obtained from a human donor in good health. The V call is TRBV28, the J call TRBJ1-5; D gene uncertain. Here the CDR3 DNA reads TGTGCCAGCAGTTTATGGGCTGGGTATAGCAATCAGCCCCAGCATTTT. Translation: CASSLWAGYSNQPQHF.